Sequencing of this T cell receptor beta chain was carried out in a study of T cell responses to AZD1222 COVID-19 vaccine. Generated by immunoSEQ multiplex PCR, the TCRdb table keeps only in-frame clones and is missing some. Among about 110,000 clones listed, around 90% were seen once. CDR3 length: 16 residues. V lost 3 bases, J lost 0 bases, and 13 bases lay in between. Germline lookup yields CDR1 SGDLS and CDR2 YYNGEE. The study, taken as a whole, reports: The peak T cell response came first, and repertoires were sampled only after it. White British people made up most donors, females outnumbered males, and clonal diversity was possibly underestimated.

Points on this clone: The antigen remains unidentified.

Sequenced material: peripheral blood, taken 28 days after the second AZD1222 dose. The sequence was collected from an adult who received the AZD1222 COVID-19 vaccine. V usage is TRBV9 and J usage is TRBJ1-3; D possibly corresponds to TRBD1 (5 bases). The CDR3 nucleotides read TGTGCCAGCAGCGAGGGACCGGGTTACTCTGGAAACACCATATATTTT. Translating gives CASSEGPGYSGNTIYF.